The 32 T cell receptor beta chains in this list originate from one sample, sequenced in a study of T cell repertoires in cytomegalovirus infection. Via MiXCR, TCRdb re-called the reads, giving one row per CDR3 protein. The sample shows some 400,000 distinct CDR3 sequences, approximately 31% of them seen only once. Specimen: PBMCs. These TCRs come from a human donor in good health (CMV status not recorded). Some clones in this sample may be carry-over from other donors' samples.

This clonotype was seen a few times. The rearrangement links TRBV4-3 to TRBJ2-1, with 13 bases matching TRBD2. Germline CDR1 and CDR2: LGHNA and YSLEER. The junction had 4 bases not matched to a gene; V was cut back by 3 bases and J by 11 bases. The length of the CDR3 is 14 residues. CDR3: CASSQTSGGKKQFF. DNA of the CDR3: TGCGCCAGCAGCCAGACTAGCGGGGGGAAGAAGCAGTTCTTC.

This clonotype has more than one count but fewer than ten. V is TRBV29-1 and J is TRBJ2-7; a weak D match, TRBD1 (6 bases). V dropped 1 base and J dropped 2 bases, with 18 bases sitting between them. The V gene's germline CDR1 is SQVTM and CDR2 ANQGSEA. CDR3 length: 16 residues. The CDR3 loop reads CSVEGGRGTPPYEQYF. In nucleotides, the CDR3 is TGCAGCGTTGAAGGGGGGCGAGGGACACCACCCTACGAGCAGTACTTC.

The chain links TRBV6-5 to TRBJ2-5; the D is unclear. The V end lost 6 bases, the J end lost 2 bases, and 10 bases lay between the germline ends. Germline loops: CDR1 MNHEY, CDR2 SVGAGI. CDR3 size: 13 residues. DNA for the CDR3: TGTGCCAGCAGGCGCCCCGGACAAGAGACCCAGTACTTC. Amino acid sequence: CASRRPGQETQYF.

This sequence joins TRBV4-3 and TRBJ2-5, with a possible D match to TRBD1 (5 bases). Germline values: CDR1 LGHNA, CDR2 YSLEER. Trimming cost V 3 bases and J 3 bases, with 8 bases left between them. The CDR3 sequence is 13 residues long. This CDR3 is CASSQGPEETQYF. The CDR3, as DNA: TGCGCCAGCAGCCAGGGGCCAGAAGAGACCCAGTACTTC.

The sample holds a few counts of this clonotype. The V call is TRBV10-3, the J call TRBJ2-1; unclear D gene. The V gene's germline CDR1 is ENHRY and CDR2 SYGVKD. V shed 0 bases and J shed 4 bases, with 19 bases lying between them. CDR3 size: 18 residues. The CDR3 DNA reads as TGTGCCATCAGTGAGTCGCCCCAGTGGGGATATCTATACAATGAGCAGTTCTTC. It yields the protein CAISESPQWGYLYNEQFF.

The V and J genes are TRBV19 and TRBJ2-3; possibly TRBD1 for D (5 bases). The V end was cut by 1 base, the J end by 3 bases, with 17 bases between. The CDR3 runs 17 residues. Germline V CDR1 and CDR2: LNHDA, SQIVND (reference sequence). CDR3 nucleotides: TGTGCCAGTAGTATAGTTTTCCAGGGTTATCGGACAGATACGCAGTATTTT. Amino acids: CASSIVFQGYRTDTQYF.

The chain couples TRBV11-1 to TRBJ1-6; unclear D gene. Between the trimmed V and J ends, which lost 2 bases and 7 bases, there was a span of 12 bases. Germline CDR1 and CDR2: SGHAT and FQDESV (reference sequence). The CDR3 contains 15 residues. In nucleotides, the CDR3 is TGTGCCAGCAGCTTATTAGCATCCGCAAATTCACCCCTCCACTTT. It is translated as CASSLLASANSPLHF.

This clonotype was seen many times. V is TRBV6-6 and J is TRBJ1-4; 8 bases are shared with TRBD1. The CDR3 totals 15 residues. Per the germline V gene, CDR1 is MNHNY and CDR2 is SVGAGI (reference sequence). After removal of 2 bases from V and 1 base from J, the junction contained 0 bases not matched to a gene. This CDR3 reads CASSYDRGTNEKLFF. CDR3 coding DNA: TGTGCCAGCAGTTACGACAGGGGAACTAATGAAAAACTGTTTTTT.

This chain links TRBV20-1 with TRBJ2-1; 8 bases align to TRBD2. The CDR3 is 16 residues long. Germline assignment: CDR1 DFQATT and CDR2 SNEGSKA (reference sequence). The junction had 15 bases not matched to a gene; V was cut back by 7 bases and J by 4 bases. CDR3 residues: CSVQGLDLLTYNEQFF. CDR3 nucleotide sequence: TGCAGTGTTCAGGGACTAGATCTCCTTACTTACAATGAGCAGTTCTTC.

There are many counts of this clonotype. The rearrangement uses TRBV15 and TRBJ2-5; D is perhaps TRBD2 (6 bases). CDR1 LNHNV and CDR2 YYDKDF come from the germline V gene (reference sequence). The CDR3 is 14 residues long. Deletions cut 5 bases from V and 5 bases from J, with 15 bases between. The CDR3 coding sequence is TGTGCCACCAGCTTAGACGGGGGTACTGAGACCCAGTACTTC. Translating it yields CATSLDGGTETQYF.

The V call is TRBV20-1, the J call TRBJ2-7; D gene uncertain. Germline V gene data show CDR1 as DFQATT and CDR2 as SNEGSKA (reference sequence). The CDR3 extends over 12 amino acids. Trimming removed 6 bases from V and 1 base from J, with 10 bases in between. The CDR3 DNA reads TGCAGTGCCCCCGAGGATTCCTACGAGCAGTACTTC. This gives the protein CSAPEDSYEQYF.

This clonotype was counted only a few times. The chain combines TRBV6-6 with TRBJ1-4, with 7 bases that match TRBD1. There are 16 residues in the CDR3. The V segment lost 2 bases and the J segment 0 bases; nucleotides outside the gene matches: 3. Germline lookup yields CDR1 MNHNY and CDR2 SVGAGI (reference sequence). The CDR3 spells CASSYEGAATNEKLFF. For the CDR3, the DNA is TGTGCCAGCAGTTACGAGGGGGCCGCAACTAATGAAAAACTGTTTTTT.

This clonotype has a count of ten or more. This chain joins TRBV12-3 or TRBV12-4 and TRBJ2-1, with D maybe TRBD1 (6 bases). Trimming removed 1 base from V and 4 bases from J, with 11 bases in between. There are 15 residues in the CDR3. CDR3 bases: TGTGCCAGCAGTTTAGTAGGACAGCGGTACAATGAGCAGTTCTTC. It encodes CASSLVGQRYNEQFF.

This chain joins TRBV6-4 and TRBJ1-6; no definite D call. With 2 bases removed from V and 5 bases from J, the gap between germline ends came to 10 bases. Germline-derived CDR1 and CDR2 are MRHNA and SNTAGT. There are 15 residues in the CDR3. CDR3: CASSDGQLDNSPLHF. CDR3 DNA sequence: TGTGCCAGCAGTGACGGGCAGTTGGATAATTCACCCCTCCACTTT.

This clonotype has just a few counts. This sequence joins TRBV19 and TRBJ2-1; 9 nucleotides align to TRBD2. CDR1 is LNHDA and CDR2 is SQIVND in the germline V gene (reference sequence). V lost 7 bases and J lost 4; bases outside the gene matches: 8. The CDR3 totals 15 residues. The CDR3 loop reads CASTPSGGRYNEQFF. As DNA, the CDR3 is TGTGCCAGTACCCCGAGCGGGGGGCGATACAATGAGCAGTTCTTC.

The chain recombines TRBV7-8 with TRBJ2-5; D is possibly TRBD1 or TRBD2 (5 bases each). The CDR3 totals 13 residues. V was cut by 4 bases and J by 8 bases, with 14 bases left in between. Per the germline V gene, CDR1 is SGHVS and CDR2 is FQNEAQ. This CDR3 reads CASSWGRGDTQYF. DNA for the CDR3: TGTGCCAGCAGCTGGGGGAGAGGTGACACCCAGTACTTC.

Ten or more counts support this clonotype. The chain carries TRBV7-2 and TRBJ1-2; possibly TRBD1 for D (5 bases). The CDR3 is 12 residues long. CDR1 SGHTA and CDR2 FQGNSA come from the germline V gene. V lost 1 base and J 10 bases, leaving 10 bases between the germline ends. The CDR3 DNA sequence: TGTGCCAGCAGCTTAGGAGGGGCTGACTACACCTTC. It translates to CASSLGGADYTF.

V usage is TRBV5-6 and J usage is TRBJ1-6; TRBD1 might be the D (5 bases). The V gene lost 2 bases and the J gene lost 7 bases, with 16 bases spanning the gap. There are 16 residues in the CDR3. CDR1 and CDR2 from the germline V gene are SGHDT and YYEEEE. The CDR3 is CASSFEQASPNSPLHF. Written as DNA, the CDR3 is TGTGCCAGCAGCTTCGAACAGGCTTCCCCCAATTCACCCCTCCACTTT.

This sequence joins TRBV5-4 and TRBJ2-3; 10 positions match TRBD2. Trimming removed 2 bases from V and 7 bases from J; junction bases left unmatched: 10. This CDR3 is 16 amino acids long. The germline V gene encodes CDR1 SGHNT and CDR2 YYREEE (reference sequence). The DNA for the CDR3 is TGTGCCAGCAGCTTCGGTCAGAGGACTAGCGGTTATACGCAGTATTTT. Translation: CASSFGQRTSGYTQYF.

In its sample, this clonotype was seen a few times. The gene calls are TRBV12-3 or TRBV12-4 and TRBJ1-4; no definite D call. V lost 5 bases and J 5 bases, leaving 9 bases between the germline ends. This CDR3 comprises 13 residues. CDR3 residues: CASSPGTNEKLFF. CDR3 DNA: TGTGCCAGCAGTCCGGGTACCAATGAAAAACTGTTTTTT.

This clonotype has a handful of counts. V gene TRBV6-1 combines with J gene TRBJ1-2; 7 nucleotides agree with TRBD1. CDR3 length: 12 amino acids. The germline V gene has CDR1 MNHNS and CDR2 SASEGT. The ends lost 6 bases at V and 8 bases at J; junction bases unmatched: 6. CDR3 amino acids: CASSPRGQGYTF. The CDR3 DNA reads as TGTGCCAGCAGCCCCCGGGGACAGGGCTACACCTTC.

This clonotype has more than one count but fewer than ten. The genes are TRBV6-1 and TRBJ2-1; D is perhaps TRBD1 or TRBD2 (8 bases each). The CDR3 consists of 17 residues. The V and J ends lost 4 bases and 4 bases respectively, with 20 bases between them. From germline, CDR1 is MNHNS and CDR2 SASEGT. The CDR3 protein is CASSVLGGDRRYNEQFF. CDR3 coding DNA: TGTGCCAGCAGTGTCCTCGGGGGGGACAGGCGATACAATGAGCAGTTCTTC.

On this clonotype itself: The junction departs from germline at one end; a sequencing error may be responsible. The V gene is TRBV6-1, the J gene TRBJ1-1; TRBD1 aligns across 7 bases. Germline V CDR1 and CDR2: MNHNS, SASEGT. This CDR3 comprises 14 residues. The CDR3 spells CASRDDRANTESFF. In nucleotides, the CDR3 is TGTGCCAGCAGAGACGACAGGGCTAACACTGAATCTTTCTTT.

This chain connects TRBV12-3 or TRBV12-4 to TRBJ2-1, with 10 bases fitting TRBD1. V shed 7 bases and J 7 bases; nucleotides not matched to a gene: 10. The length of the CDR3 is 15 residues. The chain's CDR3 is CASTYDRGLGNEQFF. The CDR3, as DNA: TGTGCCAGCACTTATGACAGGGGGCTAGGGAATGAGCAGTTCTTC.

This clonotype was seen ten or more times. J is TRBJ1-4 and V is TRBV7-2, with no clear D. V dropped 1 base and J dropped 1 base, with 4 bases sitting between them. The CDR3 has 14 residues. Germline CDR1 and CDR2: SGHTA and FQGNSA. CDR3 sequence (DNA): TGTGCCAGCAGCTTAGGGGGAACTAATGAAAAACTGTTTTTT. This translates into CASSLGGTNEKLFF.

V gene TRBV4-2 combines with J gene TRBJ2-1; maybe TRBD2 (5 bases). Trimming shortened V by 2 bases and J by 8 bases, and 13 bases separated the two germline ends. Germline CDR1 LGHNA, CDR2 YNFKEQ. The CDR3 extends over 14 amino acids. The CDR3, as DNA: TGTGCCAGCAGCCAATCCCCTAGCTTCGATGAGCAGTTCTTC. Protein product: CASSQSPSFDEQFF.

The chain's CDR3 is CASRSDLYTGELFF. DNA of the CDR3: TGTGCCAGCAGGAGCGACCTTTACACCGGGGAGCTGTTTTTT. The gene calls are TRBV9 and TRBJ2-2; D call uncertain. The germline CDR1 and CDR2 sequences are SGDLS and YYNGEE. The CDR3 length is 14 residues. The V end was cut by 5 bases, the J end by 3 bases, with 11 bases between.

This chain links TRBV15 with TRBJ1-1; D ambiguous. Germline V CDR1 and CDR2: LNHNV, YYDKDF (reference sequence). V lost 2 bases, J lost 1 base, and 5 bases lay in between. The CDR3 covers 13 residues. CDR3 DNA: TGTGCCACCAGCAGATACAGGAACACTGAAGCTTTCTTT. It translates to CATSRYRNTEAFF.

The DNA for the CDR3 is TGTGCCAGCAGTGAACTAGCGGGGGACTACAATGAGCAGTTCTTC. Translation gives CASSELAGDYNEQFF. This chain links TRBV2 with TRBJ2-1; TRBD2 matches 10 bases. Germline V gene lookup returns CDR1 SNHLY and CDR2 FYNNEI. The CDR3 is made up of 15 amino acids. The trim removed 2 bases at V and 3 bases at J, leaving 1 base unmatched.

There are many counts of this clonotype. This sequence joins TRBV7-8 and TRBJ2-5, with TRBD2 as a possible D gene (6 bases). The ends were cut back, 2 bases at V and 2 bases at J, with 15 bases in the middle. The germline CDR1 and CDR2 sequences are SGHVS and FQNEAQ. CDR3 size: 16 residues. The CDR3 is CASSLFGSGGQETQYF. As DNA, the CDR3 is TGTGCCAGCAGCTTATTCGGATCCGGAGGGCAAGAGACCCAGTACTTC.

This clonotype showed up just a few times. The gene calls are TRBV6-1 and TRBJ1-5; D ambiguous. The CDR3 consists of 12 residues. Germline CDR1 reads MNHNS; CDR2 reads SASEGT. V lost 11 bases, J lost 1 base, and 9 bases lay in between. For the CDR3, the DNA is TGTGCCCACGCGGGGAGCAATCAGCCCCAGCATTTT. Translation: CAHAGSNQPQHF.

The chain is built from TRBV7-9 and TRBJ1-1; D gene uncertain. CDR1 is SEHNR, CDR2 FQNEAQ, per germline (reference sequence). The CDR3 runs 13 residues. Deletions cut 1 base from V and 3 bases from J, with 6 bases between. As DNA, the CDR3 is TGTGCCAGCAGCTTAGAGCTGGACACTGAAGCTTTCTTT. Residues: CASSLELDTEAFF. Full variable domain (remainder filled in from reference TRBV7-9 and TRBJ1-1): DTGVSQNPRHKITKRGQNVTFRCDPISEHNRLYWYRQTLGQGPEFLTYFQNEAQLEKSRLLSDRFSAERPKGSFSTLEIQRTEQGDSAMYLCASSLELDTEAFFGQGTRLTVV.